The 22 T cell receptor beta chains below all came from one sample that was sequenced in a study of shared clonotypes between healthy human individuals. Using immunoSEQ multiplex PCR, the repertoire was profiled, and TCRdb retains in-frame clones only, with some absent. The data show some 1.1 million clones, 70% to 80% seen once. The sequencing sample was made of memory CD4+ T cells from PBMCs. The subset was: CD45RA-negative fraction. All receptors derive from a young man in good health. Some clones in this sample may be carry-over from other donors' samples.

This clone has a handful of counts. J is TRBJ1-2 and V is TRBV6-1, with a weak D call TRBD1 (6 bases). Germline values: CDR1 MNHNS, CDR2 SASEGT. V gave up 5 bases and J gave up 8 bases, with 15 bases separating them. The CDR3 length is 13 residues. The CDR3 is CASSSDSVRGYTF. Here the CDR3 DNA reads TGTGCCAGCAGTTCGGACAGTGTACGAGGCTACACCTTC.

The J gene is TRBJ2-7, the V gene TRBV5-1; 10 positions agree with TRBD2. The J segment lost 7 bases and the V segment lost 0 bases, leaving 7 bases of the junction unmatched. Germline-derived CDR1 and CDR2 are SGHRS and YFSETQ. The CDR3 runs to 15 residues. The CDR3 region is CASSLVAGGTNEQYF. In DNA form, the CDR3 reads TGCGCCAGCAGCTTGGTAGCGGGAGGAACAAATGAGCAGTACTTC.

This chain links TRBV5-1 with TRBJ2-3; weak D call: TRBD1 (5 bases). The CDR3 length is 16 residues. Germline-derived CDR1 and CDR2 are SGHRS and YFSETQ. Deletions cut 0 bases from V and 1 base from J, with 12 bases between. CDR3 loop: CASSLAAGMRTDTQYF. As DNA, the CDR3 is TGCGCCAGCAGCTTGGCCGCAGGGATGCGCACAGATACGCAGTATTTT.

The CDR3 DNA reads TGTGCCAGCAGTTACGGGGGACAGAGCTCCTACGAGCAGTACTTC. Protein: CASSYGGQSSYEQYF. The chain joins TRBV6-6 to TRBJ2-7; the match to TRBD1 covers 7 bases. Germline V gives CDR1 MNHNY, CDR2 SVGAGI (reference sequence). This CDR3 comprises 15 residues. V shed 2 bases and J 0 bases; nucleotides not matched to a gene: 4.

This clone was counted only a few times. The chain is built from TRBV4-3 and TRBJ2-1, with 7 nucleotides matching TRBD2. J lost 3 bases, V lost 0 bases, and 5 bases had no gene match. The CDR3 is 16 amino acids. The germline gives CDR1 LGHNA, CDR2 YSLEER. DNA of the CDR3: TGCGCCAGCAGCCAAGATCTAGCGGAGATCTACAATGAGCAGTTCTTC. Amino acids: CASSQDLAEIYNEQFF.

The chain links TRBV28 to TRBJ1-2, with D tentatively TRBD1 (5 bases). V lost 11 bases, J lost 3 bases, and 10 bases lay in between. The CDR3 is 11 amino acids. Germline V gene sequence: CDR1 MDHEN, CDR2 SYDVKM. The CDR3 here is CAFGGDYGYTF. The DNA for the CDR3 is TGTGCCTTCGGGGGGGACTATGGCTACACCTTC.

J is TRBJ2-5 and V is TRBV29-1, with TRBD1 matching over 7 bases. The CDR3 has 14 residues. CDR1 and CDR2 (germline): SQVTM, ANQGSEA. The trim removed 4 bases at V and 5 bases at J, leaving 10 bases unmatched. The CDR3 DNA follows: TGCAGCGTTGCCGCGACAGGGTTGGGCGAGACCCAGTACTTC. It codes for CSVAATGLGETQYF.

The rearrangement links TRBV5-1 to TRBJ1-1; a weak D match, TRBD1 (5 bases). Germline V CDR1 and CDR2: SGHRS, YFSETQ. This CDR3 contains 15 residues. V lost 3 bases and J lost 2, with 14 bases in between. As DNA, the CDR3 is TGCGCCAGCAGCTCAACGAGACAGAGCAACACTGAAGCTTTCTTT. Translation: CASSSTRQSNTEAFF.

The chain combines TRBV30 with TRBJ2-7; D tentatively reads TRBD1 or TRBD2 (6 bases each). Germline CDR1 is GTSNPN and CDR2 is SVGIG (reference sequence). The length of the CDR3 is 13 residues. V lost 5 bases, J lost 2 bases, and 13 bases lay in between. The CDR3 reads CAWARDITYEQYF. The CDR3 coding sequence is TGTGCCTGGGCGCGGGACATTACCTACGAGCAGTACTTC. Full variable domain (missing parts from reference TRBV30 and TRBJ2-7): SQTIHQWPATLVQPVGSPLSLECTVEGTSNPNLYWYRQAAGRGLQLLFYSVGIGQISSEVPQNLSASRPQDRQFILSSKKLLLSDSGFYLCAWARDITYEQYFGPGTRLTVT.

The rearrangement links TRBV9 to TRBJ2-3; unclear D gene. Germline CDR1 SGDLS, CDR2 YYNGEE. V was cut by 4 bases and J by 6 bases, with 12 bases left in between. The CDR3 length is 13 residues. In DNA, the CDR3 is TGTGCCAGCAGCTTCGGCCCTCCGGATACGCAGTATTTT. Its translation is CASSFGPPDTQYF.

The rearrangement links TRBV6-1 to TRBJ2-7, with 7 bases aligning to TRBD1. With 3 bases clipped from V and 2 bases from J, the junction kept 7 bases outside the gene matches. CDR1 and CDR2 from the germline V gene are MNHNS and SASEGT. The CDR3 sequence is 15 residues long. CDR3: CASSDPGQATYEQYF. The CDR3 nucleotides read TGTGCCAGCAGTGATCCCGGACAGGCCACCTACGAGCAGTACTTC.

The chain is built from TRBV28 and TRBJ1-5; TRBD1 agrees at 9 bases. Germline lookup yields CDR1 MDHEN and CDR2 SYDVKM. J lost 5 bases, V lost 6 bases, and 11 bases had no gene match. CDR3 length: 16 residues. CDR3 coding DNA: TGTGCCAGCAGCCAACCCCCGGGACAGGGCGATCAGCCCCAGCATTTT. The encoded protein is CASSQPPGQGDQPQHF.

This rearrangement joins TRBV14 to TRBJ2-7; D is ambiguous. V lost 3 bases to trimming and J lost 3 bases, with 6 bases between them. Germline-derived CDR1 and CDR2 are SGHDN and FVKESK. There are 12 residues in the CDR3. CDR3 protein: CASSQSYYEQYF. CDR3 nucleotide sequence: TGTGCCAGCAGCCAGTCCTACTACGAGCAGTACTTC.

The sample holds one count of this clone. Other DNA sequences of this sample code for an identical CDR3. This chain joins TRBV5-1 and TRBJ2-2, with D uncertain. From germline, CDR1 is SGHRS and CDR2 YFSETQ. CDR3 size: 12 residues. Trimming removed 4 bases at V and 6 bases at J, with 7 bases between. The CDR3 nucleotides read TGCGCCAGCAGCCCGGAATCCGGGGAGCTGTTTTTT. Amino acid sequence: CASSPESGELFF.

As regards this clone: Different DNA sequences within this sample yield the same CDR3. This sequence joins TRBV29-1 and TRBJ2-3; D gene uncertain. Germline V lookup: CDR1 SQVTM, CDR2 ANQGSEA. The CDR3 is 11 residues long. Trimming cost V 6 bases and J 0 bases, with 4 bases left between them. CDR3 nucleotide sequence: TGCAGCGTAGAGAGCACAGATACGCAGTATTTT. Protein product: CSVESTDTQYF.

The table lists this clone with many counts. This CDR3 is CASNQGVAGVDTGELFF. In nucleotides, the CDR3 is TGTGCCAGCAACCAGGGGGTGGCGGGAGTCGACACCGGGGAGCTGTTTTTT. V and J are TRBV28 and TRBJ2-2; D tentatively fits TRBD1 or TRBD2 (7 bases each). CDR1 is MDHEN, CDR2 SYDVKM, per germline. The germline V and J ends were trimmed by 7 bases and 3 bases, with 21 bases remaining between them. CDR3 size: 17 residues.

This clone has just one count. This sequence joins TRBV4-2 and TRBJ2-3; 7 bases are shared with TRBD2. With 2 bases clipped from V and 5 bases from J, the junction kept 4 bases outside the gene matches. The V gene's germline CDR1 is LGHNA and CDR2 YNFKEQ. This CDR3 contains 14 residues. CDR3 loop: CASSQSAGKDTQYF. CDR3 in DNA: TGTGCCAGCAGCCAATCAGCGGGAAAAGATACGCAGTATTTT.

The J gene is TRBJ1-5, the V gene TRBV27, with D maybe TRBD1 (6 bases). The CDR3 totals 15 residues. Deletions cut 6 bases from V and 5 bases from J, with 17 bases between. Looked up from germline, CDR1 is MNHEY and CDR2 is SMNVEV (reference sequence). The CDR3 coding sequence is TGTGCCAGCAGGCCTCGACAGGCGGGGGATCAGCCCCAGCATTTT. As protein: CASRPRQAGDQPQHF.

The chain recombines TRBV11-2 with TRBJ1-2; D is perhaps TRBD1 (5 bases). The CDR3 loop spans 15 amino acids. Germline values: CDR1 SGHAT, CDR2 FQNNGV. V shed 1 base and J shed 6 bases, with 15 bases lying between them. The CDR3: CASSLVSREVHGYTF. The CDR3 DNA is TGTGCCAGCAGCTTAGTCTCCAGGGAGGTCCATGGCTACACCTTC.

The chain uses TRBV5-1 and TRBJ2-5; 7 positions agree with TRBD1. J was trimmed by 4 bases and V by 4 bases; bases with no gene match: 7. Germline V gene lookup returns CDR1 SGHRS and CDR2 YFSETQ. This CDR3 spans 14 amino acids. The CDR3 sequence: CASSKGTAVETQYF. In DNA form, the CDR3 reads TGCGCCAGCAGCAAAGGGACAGCCGTAGAGACCCAGTACTTC.

As to this clone: A far larger clone is off by one base, so a read error is likely. The chain links TRBV7-6 to TRBJ1-2; D is unclear. CDR3 length: 13 amino acids. V lost 2 bases and J 2 bases, leaving 6 bases between the germline ends. The germline V gene encodes CDR1 SGHVS and CDR2 FNYEAQ. CDR3 nucleotide sequence: TGTGCCAGCAGCTTATTTGGGAACTATGGCTACACCTTC. This codes for CASSLFGNYGYTF.

The rearrangement uses TRBV7-2 and TRBJ1-3; D ambiguous. The germline V gene has CDR1 SGHTA and CDR2 FQGNSA. This CDR3 is built from 14 residues. V shed 5 bases and J shed 4 bases, with 12 bases lying between them. The CDR3 protein is CASSPAVGGNTIYF. Written as DNA, the CDR3 is TGTGCCAGCAGCCCGGCCGTGGGCGGAAACACCATATATTTT.